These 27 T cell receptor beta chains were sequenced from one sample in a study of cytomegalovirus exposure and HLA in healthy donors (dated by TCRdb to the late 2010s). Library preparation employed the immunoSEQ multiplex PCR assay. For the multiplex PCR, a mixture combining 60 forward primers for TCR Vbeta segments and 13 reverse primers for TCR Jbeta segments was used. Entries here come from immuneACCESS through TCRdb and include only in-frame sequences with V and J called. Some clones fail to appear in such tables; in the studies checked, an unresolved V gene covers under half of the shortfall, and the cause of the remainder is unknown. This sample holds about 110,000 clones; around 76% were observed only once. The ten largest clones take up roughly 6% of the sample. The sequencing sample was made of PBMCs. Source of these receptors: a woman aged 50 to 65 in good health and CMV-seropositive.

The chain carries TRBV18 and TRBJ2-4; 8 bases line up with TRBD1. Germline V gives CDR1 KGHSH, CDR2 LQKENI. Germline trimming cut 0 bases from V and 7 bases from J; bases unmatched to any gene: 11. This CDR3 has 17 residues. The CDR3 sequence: CASSPPPPGAGGNIQYF. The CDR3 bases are TGTGCCAGCTCACCACCCCCCCCTGGGGCAGGGGGCAACATTCAGTACTTC.

CDR3 amino acids: CASRPDTSGGSTGELFF. Here the CDR3 DNA reads TGTGCCAGCAGGCCAGATACTAGCGGGGGGTCCACCGGGGAGCTGTTTTTT. The V and J genes are TRBV7-9 and TRBJ2-2; TRBD2 matches at 12 bases. CDR1 SEHNR and CDR2 FQNEAQ come from the germline V gene (reference sequence). J gave up 4 bases and V 6 bases, and 9 bases lay outside the gene matches. The CDR3 has 17 amino acids.

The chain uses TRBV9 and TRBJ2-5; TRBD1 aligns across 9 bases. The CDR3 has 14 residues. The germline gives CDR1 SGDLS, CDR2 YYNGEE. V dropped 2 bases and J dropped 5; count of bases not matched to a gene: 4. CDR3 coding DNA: TGTGCCAGCAGCGTTGGACAGGGGCGGGAGACCCAGTACTTC. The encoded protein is CASSVGQGRETQYF.

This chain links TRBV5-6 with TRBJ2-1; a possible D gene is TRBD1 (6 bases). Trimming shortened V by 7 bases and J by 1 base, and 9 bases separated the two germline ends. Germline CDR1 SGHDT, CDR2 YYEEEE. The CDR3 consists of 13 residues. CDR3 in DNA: TGTGCCAGCCACAGGGTTTCCTACAATGAGCAGTTCTTC. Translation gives CASHRVSYNEQFF.

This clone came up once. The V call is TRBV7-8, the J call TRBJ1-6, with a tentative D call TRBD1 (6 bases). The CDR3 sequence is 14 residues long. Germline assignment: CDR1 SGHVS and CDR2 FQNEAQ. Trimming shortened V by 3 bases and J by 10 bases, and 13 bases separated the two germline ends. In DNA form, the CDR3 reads TGTGCCAGCAGCTTGGGGGCCCTGTCCTCACCCCTCCACTTT. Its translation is CASSLGALSSPLHF.

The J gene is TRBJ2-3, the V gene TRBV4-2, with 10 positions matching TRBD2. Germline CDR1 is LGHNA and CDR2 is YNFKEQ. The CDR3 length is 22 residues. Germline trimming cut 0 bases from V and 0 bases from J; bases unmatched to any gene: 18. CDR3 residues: CASSQEGPSGGALSISTDTQYF. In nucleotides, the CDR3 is TGTGCCAGCAGCCAAGAGGGCCCGAGCGGGGGGGCTCTTTCAATTAGCACAGATACGCAGTATTTT.

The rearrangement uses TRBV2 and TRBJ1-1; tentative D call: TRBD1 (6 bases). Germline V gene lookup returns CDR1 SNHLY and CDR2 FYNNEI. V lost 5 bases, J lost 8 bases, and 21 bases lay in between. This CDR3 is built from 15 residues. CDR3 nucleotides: TGTGCCAGCAGTTACTCGACAGGCCTCGGGTTAGAAGCTTTCTTT. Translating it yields CASSYSTGLGLEAFF.

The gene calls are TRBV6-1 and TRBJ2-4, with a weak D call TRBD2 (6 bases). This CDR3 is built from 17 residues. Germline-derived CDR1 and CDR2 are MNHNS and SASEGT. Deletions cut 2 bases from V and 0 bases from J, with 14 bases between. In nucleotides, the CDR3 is TGTGCCAGCAGTGAAATGGGAGGCGCCCTAGCCAAAAACATTCAGTACTTC. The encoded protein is CASSEMGGALAKNIQYF.

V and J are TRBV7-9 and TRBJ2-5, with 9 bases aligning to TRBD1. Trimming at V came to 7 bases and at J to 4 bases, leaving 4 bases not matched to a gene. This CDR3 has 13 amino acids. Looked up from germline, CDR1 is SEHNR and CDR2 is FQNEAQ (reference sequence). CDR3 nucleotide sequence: TGTGCCAGCATCCTGACAGGGGGAGAGACCCAGTACTTC. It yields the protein CASILTGGETQYF.

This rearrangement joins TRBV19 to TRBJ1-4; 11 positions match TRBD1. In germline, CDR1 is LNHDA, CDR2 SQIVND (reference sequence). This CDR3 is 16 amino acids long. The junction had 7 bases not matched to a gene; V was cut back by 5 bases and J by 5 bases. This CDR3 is CASSLRTGGQNEKLFF. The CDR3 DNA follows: TGTGCCAGTAGTTTGAGGACAGGGGGCCAGAATGAAAAACTGTTTTTT.

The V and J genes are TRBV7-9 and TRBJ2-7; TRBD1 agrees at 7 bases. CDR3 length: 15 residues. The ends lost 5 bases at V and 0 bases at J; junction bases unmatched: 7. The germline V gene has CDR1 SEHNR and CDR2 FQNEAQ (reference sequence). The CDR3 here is CASSPQWDSSYEQYF. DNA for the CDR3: TGTGCCAGCAGCCCTCAATGGGACAGCTCCTACGAGCAGTACTTC.

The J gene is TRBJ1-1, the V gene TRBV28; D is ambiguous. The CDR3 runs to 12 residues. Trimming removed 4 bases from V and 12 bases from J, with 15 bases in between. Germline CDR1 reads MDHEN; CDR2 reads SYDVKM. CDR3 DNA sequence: TGTGCCAGCAGTTCCTCCGTCTGGGCCACTTTCTTT. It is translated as CASSSSVWATFF.

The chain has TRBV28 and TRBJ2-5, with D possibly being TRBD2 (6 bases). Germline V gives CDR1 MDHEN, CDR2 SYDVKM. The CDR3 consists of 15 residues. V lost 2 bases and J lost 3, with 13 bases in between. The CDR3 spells CASSLVGAGEETQYF. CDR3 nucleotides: TGTGCCAGCAGTTTAGTCGGAGCGGGTGAAGAGACCCAGTACTTC.

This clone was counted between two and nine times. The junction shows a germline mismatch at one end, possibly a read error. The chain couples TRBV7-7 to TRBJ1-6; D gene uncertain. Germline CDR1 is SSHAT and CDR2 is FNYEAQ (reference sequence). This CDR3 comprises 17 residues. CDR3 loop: CASSLPIEFRDNSPLHF. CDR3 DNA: TGTGCTAGCAGCTTACCGATCGAGTTCCGGGATAATTCACCCCTCCACTTT.

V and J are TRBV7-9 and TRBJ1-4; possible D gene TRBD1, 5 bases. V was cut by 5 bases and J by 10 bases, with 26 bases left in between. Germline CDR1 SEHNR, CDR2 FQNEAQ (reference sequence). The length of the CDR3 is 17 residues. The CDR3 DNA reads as TGTGCCAGCAGCCAACCAAACACAGGCATCTGGTTCGGAAAACTGTTTTTT. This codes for CASSQPNTGIWFGKLFF.

The CDR3 reads CASSSFQGANIQYF. CDR3 DNA: TGTGCCAGCAGTTCCTTCCAGGGGGCAAACATTCAGTACTTC. The chain has TRBV2 and TRBJ2-4; 8 nucleotides line up with TRBD1. The CDR3 totals 14 residues. J lost 6 bases, V lost 5 bases, and 6 bases had no gene match. Germline loops: CDR1 SNHLY, CDR2 FYNNEI.

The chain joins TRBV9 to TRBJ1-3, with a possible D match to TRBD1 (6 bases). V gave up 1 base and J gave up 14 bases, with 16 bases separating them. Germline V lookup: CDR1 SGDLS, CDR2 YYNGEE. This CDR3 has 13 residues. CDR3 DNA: TGTGCCAGCAGCGTAACGGGAAGACAGGCCCTATATTTT. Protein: CASSVTGRQALYF.

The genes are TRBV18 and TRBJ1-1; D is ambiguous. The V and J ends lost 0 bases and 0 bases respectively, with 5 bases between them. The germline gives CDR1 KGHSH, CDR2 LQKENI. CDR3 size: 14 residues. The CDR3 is CASSPPAVNTEAFF. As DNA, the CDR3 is TGTGCCAGCTCACCACCGGCAGTGAACACTGAAGCTTTCTTT.

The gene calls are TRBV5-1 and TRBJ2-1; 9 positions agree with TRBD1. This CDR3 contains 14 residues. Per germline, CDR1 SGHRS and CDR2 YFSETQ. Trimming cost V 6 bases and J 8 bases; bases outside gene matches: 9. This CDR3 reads CASTLMGQGDEQFF. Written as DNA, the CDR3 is TGCGCCAGCACCCTGATGGGACAGGGCGATGAGCAGTTCTTC.

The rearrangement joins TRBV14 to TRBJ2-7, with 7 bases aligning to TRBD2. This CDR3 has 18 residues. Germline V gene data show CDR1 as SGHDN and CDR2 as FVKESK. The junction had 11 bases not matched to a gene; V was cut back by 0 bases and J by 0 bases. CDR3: CASSQERGGGGPSYEQYF. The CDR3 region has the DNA TGTGCCAGCAGCCAAGAAAGGGGCGGCGGGGGTCCCTCCTACGAGCAGTACTTC.

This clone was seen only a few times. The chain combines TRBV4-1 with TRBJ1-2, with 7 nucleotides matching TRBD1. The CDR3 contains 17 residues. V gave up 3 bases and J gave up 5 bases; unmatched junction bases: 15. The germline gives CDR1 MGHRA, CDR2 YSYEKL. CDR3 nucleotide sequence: TGCGCCAGCAGCCAGTTCCCTCAGGGGGGCTCAGGGTATGGCTACACCTTC. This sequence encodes CASSQFPQGGSGYGYTF.

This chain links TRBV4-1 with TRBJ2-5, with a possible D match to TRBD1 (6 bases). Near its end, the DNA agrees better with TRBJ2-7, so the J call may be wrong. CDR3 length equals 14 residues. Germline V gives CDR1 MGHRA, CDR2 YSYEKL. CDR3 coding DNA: TGCGCCAGCAGCCAAGACAGGGGTCCCTACGAGCAGTACTTC. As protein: CASSQDRGPYEQYF.

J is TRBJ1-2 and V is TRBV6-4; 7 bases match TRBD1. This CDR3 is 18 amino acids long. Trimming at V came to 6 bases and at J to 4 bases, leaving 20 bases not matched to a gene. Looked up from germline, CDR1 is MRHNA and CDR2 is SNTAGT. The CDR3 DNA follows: TGTGCCAGCAGGGCCCCCCCGAGACAGGGCAGTAAGGCCTATGGCTACACCTTC. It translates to CASRAPPRQGSKAYGYTF.

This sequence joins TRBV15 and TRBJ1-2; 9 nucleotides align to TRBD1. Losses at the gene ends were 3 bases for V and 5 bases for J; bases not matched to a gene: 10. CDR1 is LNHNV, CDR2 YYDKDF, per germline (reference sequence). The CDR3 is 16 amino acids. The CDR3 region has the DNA TGTGCCACCAGCAGCGTCCGGGACAGGGATTCTTATGGCTACACCTTC. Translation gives CATSSVRDRDSYGYTF.

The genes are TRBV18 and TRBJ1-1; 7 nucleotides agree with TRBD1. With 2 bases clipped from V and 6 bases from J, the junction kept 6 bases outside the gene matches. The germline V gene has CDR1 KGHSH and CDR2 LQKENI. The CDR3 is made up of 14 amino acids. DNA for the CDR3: TGTGCCAGCTCACCATGGCAGGGGGAGCCTGAAGCTTTCTTT. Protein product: CASSPWQGEPEAFF. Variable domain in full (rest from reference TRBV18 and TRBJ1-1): NAGVMQNPRHLVRRRGQEARLRCSPMKGHSHVYWYRQLPEEGLKFMVYLQKENIIDESGMPKERFSAEFPKEGPSILRIQQVVRGDSAAYFCASSPWQGEPEAFFGQGTRLTVV.

CDR3 region: CASSSARGTDFYGYTF. The CDR3, as DNA: TGTGCCAGCAGCTCAGCCCGGGGGACAGATTTCTATGGCTACACCTTC. The chain links TRBV7-9 to TRBJ1-2; TRBD1 matches at 7 bases. CDR1 and CDR2 from the germline V gene are SEHNR and FQNEAQ (reference sequence). Trimming took 4 bases from V and 4 from J; bases not matched to a gene: 12. This CDR3 is 16 amino acids long. Filled out from reference TRBV7-9 and TRBJ1-2, the complete variable domain reads DTGVSQNPRHKITKRGQNVTFRCDPISEHNRLYWYRQTLGQGPEFLTYFQNEAQLEKSRLLSDRFSAERPKGSFSTLEIQRTEQGDSAMYLCASSSARGTDFYGYTFGSGTRLTVV.

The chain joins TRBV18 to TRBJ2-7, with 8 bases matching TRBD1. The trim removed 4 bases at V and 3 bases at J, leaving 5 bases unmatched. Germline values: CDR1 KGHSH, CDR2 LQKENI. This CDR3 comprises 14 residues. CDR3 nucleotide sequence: TGTGCCAGCTCACGTGGGGGACAGGACTACGAGCAGTACTTC. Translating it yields CASSRGGQDYEQYF.